This entry concerns a single T cell receptor beta chain. The sample comes from a study of identifying expanded T cells in peripheral blood. Germline assignment: CDR1 SGHDT and CDR2 YYEEEE. The CDR3 is made up of 14 amino acids. The germline V and J ends were trimmed by 0 bases and 2 bases, with 8 bases remaining between them. The assay was immunoSEQ multiplex PCR, and TCRdb's table has in-frame clones only and misses some. The sample contains about 100,000 clones, approximately 88% of which appear only once. This TCR was sampled from a person aged 18 to 75 in good health. The rearrangement links TRBV5-6 to TRBJ1-2; no reliable D call. Sample: blood. CDR3 region: CASSLASQNYGYTF. The CDR3 bases are TGTGCCAGCAGCTTGGCCAGCCAGAACTATGGCTACACCTTC.